These 12 T cell receptor beta chains share one sample of origin, sequenced in a study of blood T cells in healthy people across ages. Primers used in a second PCR of roughly 7 to 11 cycles were a sample-barcoded 5' primer and a J-beta primer mix. One entry per CDR3 protein results from TCRdb running MiXCR on the 5' RACE reads. The repertoire holds approximately 1.5 million distinct CDR3 sequences, with 35% to 45% as singletons. Sequencing was carried out using blood. The source of these receptors is a woman aged 18-29 years in good health.

V gene TRBV10-3 combines with J gene TRBJ2-7, with D possibly matching TRBD2 (5 bases). The CDR3 totals 15 residues. Germline loops: CDR1 ENHRY, CDR2 SYGVKD. Trimming cost V 3 bases and J 0 bases, with 12 bases left between them. In DNA, the CDR3 is TGTGCCATCAGTGAACCCAGCGGTAGCTCCTACGAGCAGTACTTC. Amino acid sequence: CAISEPSGSSYEQYF.

Comment on this clonotype: At one boundary the junction diverges from the germline segment, which might be a read error. The chain employs TRBV5-1 and TRBJ2-1; D may be TRBD2 (6 bases). Looked up from germline, CDR1 is SGHRS and CDR2 is YFSETQ. The CDR3 extends over 15 amino acids. DNA for the CDR3: TGCGCCAGCTGCTCGTCGACAGCGGACTACAATGAGCAGTTGTTC. As protein: CASCSSTADYNEQLF.

The genes are TRBV20-1 and TRBJ2-3, with TRBD2 identical over 10 bases. The CDR3 is 17 amino acids. The germline CDR1 and CDR2 sequences are DFQATT and SNEGSKA (reference sequence). V shed 3 bases, J shed 2 bases, and the junction held 11 bases outside the gene matches. CDR3: CSASSSGRALATDTQYF. CDR3 nucleotide sequence: TGCAGTGCTAGCTCGAGCGGGAGGGCCTTAGCCACAGATACGCAGTATTTT.

To note about this clonotype: The junction does not match germline at one end; this may be a read error. This chain links TRBV6-5 with TRBJ2-5; D unresolved. The DNA end is more similar to TRBJ2-7, so the J call may be wrong. This CDR3 is 16 amino acids long. Germline V gene lookup returns CDR1 MNHEY and CDR2 SVGAGI. CDR3 nucleotide sequence: TGTGCCAGCAGTTATTCGGATACCTCCATCTCCTGCGAGCAGTACTTC. It specifies CASSYSDTSISCEQYF.

The chain's CDR3 is CSARGSPTQQQFF. The CDR3 DNA follows: TGCAGTGCTAGAGGCTCGCCTACCCAGCAGCAGTTCTTC. V and J are TRBV20-1 and TRBJ2-1; D gene ambiguous. Per the germline V gene, CDR1 is DFQATT and CDR2 is SNEGSKA (reference sequence). Trimming stripped 1 base from V and 11 bases from J, with 15 bases between. This CDR3 comprises 13 residues.

The chain uses TRBV30 and TRBJ2-3; tentative D call: TRBD1 (6 bases). V shed 3 bases and J shed 5 bases, with 21 bases lying between them. Germline V lookup: CDR1 GTSNPN, CDR2 SVGIG (reference sequence). The CDR3 runs 16 residues. CDR3 bases: TGTGCCTGGAGCACAGGGCCCCTCTATGGCAGAGATACGCAGTATTTT. Translated, it gives CAWSTGPLYGRDTQYF.

Turning to this clonotype: At one end the junction does not follow the germline gene, possibly because of a read error. The V gene is TRBV10-3, the J gene TRBJ2-7; D tentatively fits TRBD1 or TRBD2 (6 bases each). The CDR3 extends over 16 amino acids. The germline V gene has CDR1 ENHRY and CDR2 SYGVKD. The CDR3 bases are TGTGCCATCAGTGAGAGGGGGACGGGAGACTCCTACGAGCGGTACTTC. Amino acid sequence: CAISERGTGDSYERYF.

The chain carries TRBV29-1 and TRBJ2-7; perhaps TRBD1 as D (6 bases). This CDR3 is 10 amino acids long. Germline lookup yields CDR1 SQVTM and CDR2 ANQGSEA. V lost 7 bases to trimming and J lost 7 bases, with 11 bases between them. CDR3 region: CSAADREQYF. CDR3 bases: TGCAGCGCCGCAGACAGGGAGCAGTACTTC.

A few counts support this clonotype. The chain recombines TRBV19 with TRBJ1-4, with 7 bases identical to TRBD1. Unmatched junction bases numbered 9, after V lost 9 bases and J lost 8 bases. Looked up from germline, CDR1 is LNHDA and CDR2 is SQIVND (reference sequence). CDR3 size: 13 residues. The CDR3, as DNA: TGTGCCAGCGCCTCGACAGGGAACGAAAAACTGTTTTTT. As protein: CASASTGNEKLFF.

V gene TRBV7-3 combines with J gene TRBJ2-6; D is unclear. Germline assignment: CDR1 SGHTA and CDR2 FQGTGA. The CDR3 is 16 residues long. V dropped 4 bases and J dropped 1 base, with 11 bases sitting between them. CDR3 region: CASSSNPLSGANVLTF. The CDR3 region has the DNA TGTGCCAGCAGCTCTAATCCGCTTTCTGGGGCCAACGTCCTGACTTTC.

The chain couples TRBV20-1 to TRBJ1-5, with D uncertain. Germline V lookup: CDR1 DFQATT, CDR2 SNEGSKA (reference sequence). The CDR3 extends over 15 amino acids. V was trimmed by 3 bases and J by 4 bases, leaving 16 bases between them. For the CDR3, the DNA is TGCAGTGCTAGTGCGGGCGGGGTATTGAATCAGCCCCAGCATTTT. Its protein is CSASAGGVLNQPQHF.

The chain is built from TRBV6-5 and TRBJ2-1, with TRBD2 matching 9 bases. The CDR3 extends over 16 amino acids. Trimming at V came to 4 bases and at J to 4 bases, leaving 8 bases not matched to a gene. CDR1 MNHEY and CDR2 SVGAGI come from the germline V gene. This CDR3 reads CASSSSAGGGYNEQFF. Here the CDR3 DNA reads TGTGCCAGCAGTTCCTCAGCGGGGGGCGGTTACAATGAGCAGTTCTTC.